The next 24 T cell receptor beta chains were all read from a single sample in a study of OX40 agonist ivuxolimab in advanced cancers. TCRdb's table, derived via immunoSEQ multiplex PCR, lists solely in-frame clones and lacks some. The sample shows tens of thousands of clones, 80% to 95% of them seen only once. The sequences come from CD4+ or CD8+ T cells sorted from blood, collected in a trial of the OX40 agonist ivuxolimab. The origin of the receptors is an adult with an advanced solid tumor such as melanoma, head and neck, liver or kidney cancer.

The chain couples TRBV6-5 to TRBJ2-2; D call uncertain. Trimming cost V 8 bases and J 2 bases, with 12 bases left between them. The length of the CDR3 is 14 residues. Germline-derived CDR1 and CDR2 are MNHEY and SVGAGI. The CDR3 sequence: CASQGNRNTGELFF. The CDR3 region has the DNA TGTGCCAGCCAAGGGAATAGAAACACCGGGGAGCTGTTTTTT.

The chain joins TRBV6-1 to TRBJ1-5; D not certain. The CDR3 consists of 15 residues. The V gene lost 2 bases and the J gene lost 5 bases, with 13 bases spanning the gap. Germline assignment: CDR1 MNHNS and CDR2 SASEGT. The CDR3 nucleotides are TGTGCCAGCAGTGAACGAAAGAACGGGTATCAGCCCCAGCATTTT. Protein sequence: CASSERKNGYQPQHF.

The chain carries TRBV19 and TRBJ2-5; D is possibly TRBD2 (5 bases). The germline V gene encodes CDR1 LNHDA and CDR2 SQIVND (reference sequence). This CDR3 has 12 amino acids. The ends were cut back, 10 bases at V and 4 bases at J, with 13 bases in the middle. The CDR3 protein is CATSPGGETQYF. CDR3 sequence (DNA): TGTGCCACCTCCCCCGGAGGAGAGACCCAGTACTTC.

This chain joins TRBV5-1 and TRBJ2-3, with 8 positions matching TRBD2. This CDR3 contains 17 residues. V lost 5 bases, J lost 1 base, and 12 bases stayed unmatched. CDR1 and CDR2 (germline): SGHRS, YFSETQ. Here the CDR3 reads CASRDPGRAGGTDTQYF. CDR3 in DNA: TGCGCCAGCAGAGACCCCGGGAGGGCCGGAGGCACAGATACGCAGTATTTT.

The J gene is TRBJ2-7, the V gene TRBV28; 10 positions match TRBD1. The length of the CDR3 is 16 residues. From germline, CDR1 is MDHEN and CDR2 SYDVKM. The V and J ends lost 4 bases and 6 bases, in that order; junction bases with no gene match: 12. The CDR3 protein is CASSSTPGTGASEQYF. The CDR3, as DNA: TGTGCCAGCAGTTCAACTCCCGGGACAGGGGCCTCCGAGCAGTACTTC.

This sequence joins TRBV5-4 and TRBJ2-1; 7 bases match TRBD2. The V gene's germline CDR1 is SGHNT and CDR2 YYREEE (reference sequence). The CDR3 loop spans 17 amino acids. The junction had 8 bases not matched to a gene; V was cut back by 0 bases and J by 2 bases. The CDR3 sequence: CASSLVGGSSPYNEQFF. CDR3 nucleotides: TGTGCCAGCAGCTTGGTAGGCGGGAGTTCGCCCTACAATGAGCAGTTCTTC. Supplemented by reference TRBV5-4 and TRBJ2-1, the full variable domain reads ETGVTQSPTHLIKTRGQQVTLRCSSQSGHNTVSWYQQALGQGPQFIFQYYREEENGRGNFPPRFSGLQFPNYSSELNVNALELDDSALYLCASSLVGGSSPYNEQFFGPGTRLTVL.

The chain has TRBV7-2 and TRBJ2-5, with D perhaps TRBD1 (5 bases). V dropped 5 bases and J dropped 5 bases, with 15 bases sitting between them. CDR1 SGHTA and CDR2 FQGNSA come from the germline V gene. This CDR3 has 14 amino acids. CDR3 sequence: CASSRARDSETQYF. The CDR3, as DNA: TGTGCCAGCAGCCGAGCCAGGGATAGTGAGACCCAGTACTTC.

The chain combines TRBV6-1 with TRBJ1-4; 11 bases are shared with TRBD1. Germline CDR1 MNHNS, CDR2 SASEGT. J lost 7 bases, V lost 1 base, and 5 bases had no gene match. The CDR3 sequence is 16 residues long. The CDR3 region has the DNA TGTGCCAGCAGTGAAGAATTGGACAGGGGGCCTGAAAAACTGTTTTTT. Translation: CASSEELDRGPEKLFF.

The J gene is TRBJ2-7, the V gene TRBV9; 9 nucleotides agree with TRBD1. CDR1 SGDLS and CDR2 YYNGEE come from the germline V gene. The CDR3 is 16 residues long. The V gene end was trimmed by 0 bases and the J gene end by 2 bases; junction bases not matched to a gene: 6. Written as DNA, the CDR3 is TGTGCCAGCAGCGTAGTTAGTGACAGGGGGACCTACGAGCAGTACTTC. This codes for CASSVVSDRGTYEQYF.

With respect to this clone: The sample holds other DNA sequences that translate to the same CDR3. V is TRBV18 and J is TRBJ2-1; a weak D match, TRBD2 (5 bases). The CDR3 runs 15 residues. The germline V gene encodes CDR1 KGHSH and CDR2 LQKENI. V was shortened by 3 bases and J by 5 bases, with 14 bases between the two germline ends. The CDR3 reads CASSPGRTSNNEQFF. In DNA, the CDR3 is TGTGCCAGCTCACCGGGTAGGACTTCGAACAATGAGCAGTTCTTC.

The genes are TRBV5-1 and TRBJ2-5; 7 positions agree with TRBD1. CDR3 size: 16 residues. CDR1 is SGHRS, CDR2 YFSETQ, per germline. V lost 6 bases, J lost 0 bases, and 11 bases stayed unmatched. The DNA for the CDR3 is TGCGCCAGCAACGCGAGGGGACAGACAAACCAAGAGACCCAGTACTTC. As protein: CASNARGQTNQETQYF. Full variable domain (outside the CDR3, taken from reference TRBV5-1 and TRBJ2-5): KAGVTQTPRYLIKTRGQQVTLSCSPISGHRSVSWYQQTPGQGLQFLFEYFSETQRNKGNFPGRFSGRQFSNSRSEMNVSTLELGDSALYLCASNARGQTNQETQYFGPGTRLLVL.

This clone appeared a few times. One junction end does not reproduce the germline sequence, and a read error may be involved. The gene calls are TRBV7-7 and TRBJ2-2; 11 bases line up with TRBD2. This CDR3 contains 15 residues. Germline V gene sequence: CDR1 SSHAT, CDR2 FNYEAQ (reference sequence). The CDR3 DNA follows: TGTGCTAGCAGCTCGACTAGCGGGACCGCCGGGGAGCTGTTTTTT. This codes for CASSSTSGTAGELFF.

This chain joins TRBV6-6 and TRBJ2-3, with 9 bases matching TRBD1. Germline V CDR1 and CDR2: MNHNY, SVGAGI (reference sequence). The CDR3 totals 14 residues. The V gene end was trimmed by 6 bases and the J gene end by 6 bases; junction bases not matched to a gene: 7. For the CDR3, the DNA is TGTGCCAGCAGCCCAAGACAGGGGGGGGATACGCAGTATTTT. Its protein product is CASSPRQGGDTQYF.

V usage is TRBV7-9 and J usage is TRBJ2-1; TRBD2 agrees at 11 bases. V lost 5 bases, J lost 7 bases, and 13 bases stayed unmatched. The CDR3 extends over 17 amino acids. The germline V gene has CDR1 SEHNR and CDR2 FQNEAQ (reference sequence). In DNA, the CDR3 is TGTGCCAGCAGCCGGTCCCTACTAGCGGGAGCATTGAATGAGCAGTTCTTC. It is translated as CASSRSLLAGALNEQFF.

The chain uses TRBV27 and TRBJ2-7; D perhaps matches TRBD2 (5 bases). The germline CDR1 and CDR2 sequences are MNHEY and SMNVEV (reference sequence). The CDR3 contains 12 residues. V lost 5 bases and J lost 7, with 12 bases in between. CDR3 coding DNA: TGTGCCAGCAGTCCTCAGACGGGAGAGCAGTACTTC. Its protein product is CASSPQTGEQYF.

The rearrangement joins TRBV11-1 to TRBJ2-7, with D possibly matching TRBD2 (6 bases). The CDR3 extends over 15 amino acids. In germline, CDR1 is SGHAT, CDR2 FQDESV (reference sequence). Trimming took off 5 bases at V and 4 bases at J, with 18 bases between the two ends. CDR3 sequence (DNA): TGTGCCAGCAGCCCAAGGGCTAGCGCTGATTACGAGCAGTACTTC. Translated: CASSPRASADYEQYF.

V gene TRBV11-3 combines with J gene TRBJ2-2, with D possibly matching TRBD2 (5 bases). Germline V gene sequence: CDR1 SGHNT, CDR2 YENEEA. The CDR3 covers 14 residues. V lost 5 bases, J lost 3 bases, and 10 bases lay in between. The CDR3 coding sequence is TGTGCCAGCAGCGGATCGGACTACACCGGGGAGCTGTTTTTT. This gives the protein CASSGSDYTGELFF.

This clone was picked up a small number of times. V is TRBV7-2 and J is TRBJ2-1; 9 bases are shared with TRBD2. V trimming: 4 bases; J trimming: 8 bases; junction bases outside the gene matches: 9. Germline V gene data show CDR1 as SGHTA and CDR2 as FQGNSA. The CDR3 contains 15 residues. CDR3: CASSYQGLAFHEQFF. CDR3 DNA sequence: TGTGCCAGCAGCTATCAAGGACTAGCGTTCCATGAGCAGTTCTTC.

J is TRBJ2-1 and V is TRBV6-6, with TRBD2 identical over 9 bases. Germline CDR1 MNHNY, CDR2 SVGAGI (reference sequence). J lost 4 bases, V lost 6 bases, and 4 bases had no gene match. CDR3 length: 14 residues. This CDR3 is CASRRLAEYNEQFF. In DNA form, the CDR3 reads TGTGCCAGCAGAAGACTAGCGGAATACAATGAGCAGTTCTTC.

This rearrangement joins TRBV9 to TRBJ2-1; D call uncertain. CDR3 size: 13 residues. Between the trimmed V and J ends, which lost 0 bases and 4 bases, there was a span of 5 bases. Germline V gives CDR1 SGDLS, CDR2 YYNGEE. CDR3 protein: CASSVGFYNEQFF. The CDR3 region has the DNA TGTGCCAGCAGCGTAGGGTTTTACAATGAGCAGTTCTTC.

This chain joins TRBV9 and TRBJ2-2; 7 positions agree with TRBD2. CDR1 SGDLS and CDR2 YYNGEE come from the germline V gene. V shed 5 bases, J shed 2 bases, and the junction held 6 bases outside the gene matches. The CDR3 extends over 15 amino acids. The CDR3: CASSSTSDNTGELFF. As DNA, the CDR3 is TGTGCCAGCAGTTCTACTAGCGATAACACCGGGGAGCTGTTTTTT.

J is TRBJ2-1 and V is TRBV7-3, with D perhaps given as TRBD1 or TRBD2 (5 bases each). Trimming pared 8 bases from V and 5 bases from J, leaving 19 bases between. Germline CDR1 is SGHTA and CDR2 is FQGTGA. The CDR3 extends over 15 amino acids. The CDR3 spells CASHGAERLHNEQFF. CDR3 DNA: TGTGCCAGCCATGGGGCCGAAAGACTACACAATGAGCAGTTCTTC.

The rearrangement links TRBV7-9 to TRBJ1-5, with unresolved D. The CDR3 has 12 residues. Trimming removed 1 base at V and 5 bases at J, with 3 bases between. Looked up from germline, CDR1 is SEHNR and CDR2 is FQNEAQ (reference sequence). CDR3 region: CASSLDDQPQHF. As DNA, the CDR3 is TGTGCCAGCAGCTTAGACGATCAGCCCCAGCATTTT.

A single count supports this clone. The chain is built from TRBV28 and TRBJ2-2; a possible D gene is TRBD2 (5 bases). V lost 3 bases to trimming and J lost 6 bases, with 11 bases between them. The CDR3 covers 14 residues. CDR1 is MDHEN and CDR2 is SYDVKM in the germline V gene. CDR3: CASSLTAGAGELFF. CDR3 nucleotides: TGTGCCAGCAGTTTGACGGCCGGGGCCGGGGAGCTGTTTTTT.